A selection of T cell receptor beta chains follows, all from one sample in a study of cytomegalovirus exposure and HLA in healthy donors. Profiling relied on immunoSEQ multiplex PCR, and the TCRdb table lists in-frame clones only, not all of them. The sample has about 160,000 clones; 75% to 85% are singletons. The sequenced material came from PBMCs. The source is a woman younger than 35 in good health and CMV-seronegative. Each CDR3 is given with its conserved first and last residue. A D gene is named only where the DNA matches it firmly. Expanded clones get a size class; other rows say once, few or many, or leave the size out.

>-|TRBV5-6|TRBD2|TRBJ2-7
CASSRKPKTSGRIHEQYF
TGTGCCAGCAGCCGCAAGCCCAAGACTAGCGGGAGAATCCACGAGCAGTACTTC
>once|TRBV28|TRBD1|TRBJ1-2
CASGTTGGANYGYTF
TGTGCCAGCGGAACAACAGGGGGCGCTAACTATGGCTACACCTTC
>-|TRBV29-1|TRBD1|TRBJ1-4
CSVAGQEKLFF
TGCAGCGTGGCGGGACAGGAAAAACTGTTTTTT
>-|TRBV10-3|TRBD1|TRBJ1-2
CAISEGQGPVGYTF
TGTGCCATCAGTGAAGGACAGGGGCCTGTCGGCTACACCTTC
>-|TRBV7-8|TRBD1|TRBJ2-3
CASSLGQGVLYTQYF
TGTGCCAGCAGCTTAGGACAGGGGGTGCTATATACGCAGTATTTT
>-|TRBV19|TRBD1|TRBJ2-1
CASSGDRFVDNEQFF
TGTGCCAGTAGTGGGGACAGGTTCGTGGACAATGAGCAGTTCTTC
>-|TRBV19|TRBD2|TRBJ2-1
CASSMSGTSGRSEQFF
TGTGCCAGTAGTATGTCCGGGACTAGCGGGAGAAGTGAGCAGTTCTTC
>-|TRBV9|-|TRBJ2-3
CASSVSPGTDTQYF
TGTGCCAGCAGCGTAAGTCCGGGAACAGATACGCAGTATTTT
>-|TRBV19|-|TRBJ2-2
CASSMPGGPQNTGELFF
TGTGCCAGTAGTATGCCCGGAGGTCCTCAGAACACCGGGGAGCTGTTTTTT
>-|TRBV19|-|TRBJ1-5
CASNAGSLQPQHF
TGTGCCAGTAACGCAGGGTCCCTTCAGCCCCAGCATTTT
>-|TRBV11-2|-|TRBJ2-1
CASSLEPYNEQFF
TGTGCCAGCAGCCTGGAGCCCTACAATGAGCAGTTCTTC
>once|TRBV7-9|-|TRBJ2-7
CASSTDSYSYEQYF
TGTGCCAGCAGCACGGACAGCTACTCTTACGAGCAGTACTTC
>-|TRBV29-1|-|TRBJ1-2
CSVDGGEVERYTF
TGCAGCGTTGATGGGGGGGAGGTGGAGCGCTACACCTTC
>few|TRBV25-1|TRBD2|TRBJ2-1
CASSGEGEGNEQFF
TGTGCCAGCAGTGGGGAGGGCGAGGGCAATGAGCAGTTCTTC
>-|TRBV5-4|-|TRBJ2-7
CASSPNRASYEQYF
TGTGCCAGCAGCCCTAACAGGGCCTCCTACGAGCAGTACTTC
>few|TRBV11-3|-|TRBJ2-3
CASSHTGNSFTDTQYF
TGTGCCAGCAGTCACACGGGAAATTCCTTCACAGATACGCAGTATTTT
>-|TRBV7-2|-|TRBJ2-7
CASSPWAGGSYEQYF
TGTGCCAGCAGCCCCTGGGCAGGAGGCTCCTACGAGCAGTACTTC
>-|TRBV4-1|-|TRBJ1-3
CASSQEQGTGNTIYF
TGCGCCAGCAGCCAAGAACAGGGTACTGGAAACACCATATATTTT
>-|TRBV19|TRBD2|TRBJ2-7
CASSIGLAGPYEQYF
TGTGCCAGTAGTATCGGGCTAGCGGGCCCCTACGAGCAGTACTTC
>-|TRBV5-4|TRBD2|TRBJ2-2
CAVSGRVNTGELFF
TGTGCCGTTAGCGGGAGGGTAAACACCGGGGAGCTGTTTTTT
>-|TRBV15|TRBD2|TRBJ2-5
CATSKGLAAGEQYF
TGTGCCACCAGCAAAGGACTAGCGGCCGGGGAGCAGTACTTC
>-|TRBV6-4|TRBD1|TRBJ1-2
CASSDSGDRVSYGYTF
TGTGCCAGCAGTGACTCTGGGGACAGGGTTAGCTATGGCTACACCTTC
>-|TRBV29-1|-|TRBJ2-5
CSGDPGMGLGETQYF
TGCAGCGGGGATCCCGGTATGGGGCTGGGAGAGACCCAGTACTTC
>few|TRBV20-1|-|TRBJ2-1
CSATIHNEQFF
TGCAGTGCTACAATTCACAATGAGCAGTTCTTC
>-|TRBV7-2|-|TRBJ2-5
CASSLATGDQETQYF
TGTGCCAGCAGCTTAGCGACGGGTGACCAAGAGACCCAGTACTTC
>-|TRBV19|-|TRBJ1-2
CASSTRESHYGYTF
TGTGCCAGTAGTACGCGGGAATCACACTATGGCTACACCTTC
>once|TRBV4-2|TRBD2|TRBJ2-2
CASSPASGGAGELFF
TGTGCCAGCAGCCCAGCTAGCGGGGGGGCCGGGGAGCTGTTTTTT
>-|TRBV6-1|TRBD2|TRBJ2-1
CASSAGTSGSRYEQFF
TGTGCCAGCAGTGCCGGGACTAGCGGGAGCAGGTATGAGCAGTTCTTC
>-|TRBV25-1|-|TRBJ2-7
CASTGPGVTYEQYF
TGTGCCAGCACCGGACCGGGGGTGACCTACGAGCAGTACTTC
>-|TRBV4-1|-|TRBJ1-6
CASSTNNSPLHF
TGCGCCAGCAGCACAAATAATTCACCCCTCCACTTT
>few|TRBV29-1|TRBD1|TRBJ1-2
CSVDQTGGNYGYTF
TGCAGCGTTGACCAGACAGGGGGTAACTATGGCTACACCTTC
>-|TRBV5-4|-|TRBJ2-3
CASSHVRGSADTQYF
TGTGCCAGCAGCCACGTACGCGGTTCAGCAGATACGCAGTATTTT
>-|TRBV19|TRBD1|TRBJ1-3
CASSIAPGQRKQGNTIYF
TGTGCCAGTAGTATAGCGCCGGGACAGCGAAAACAAGGAAACACCATATATTTT
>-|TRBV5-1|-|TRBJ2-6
CASSLVGGRSSGANVLTF
TGCGCCAGCAGCTTGGTGGGCGGGCGGAGCTCTGGGGCCAACGTCCTGACTTTC
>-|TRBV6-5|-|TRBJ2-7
CASSYAPGTAAYEQYF
TGTGCCAGCAGTTACGCCCCCGGGACTGCCGCCTACGAGCAGTACTTC
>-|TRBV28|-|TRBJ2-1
CASSLFRESYNEQFF
TGTGCCAGCAGTTTGTTTCGGGAGAGCTACAATGAGCAGTTCTTC
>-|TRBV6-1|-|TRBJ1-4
CASSELGWGEVEKLFF
TGTGCCAGCAGTGAATTGGGTTGGGGGGAAGTCGAAAAACTGTTTTTT
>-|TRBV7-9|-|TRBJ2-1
CASSFGTLNNEQFF
TGTGCCAGCAGCTTTGGGACATTAAACAATGAGCAGTTCTTC
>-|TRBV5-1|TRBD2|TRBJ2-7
CASSLAGGRAGGEQYF
TGCGCCAGCAGCTTGGCTGGCGGGAGGGCAGGAGGGGAGCAGTACTTC
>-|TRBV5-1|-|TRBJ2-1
CASSMGALSSYNEQFF
TGCGCCAGCTCCATGGGGGCGCTTAGCTCCTACAATGAGCAGTTCTTC
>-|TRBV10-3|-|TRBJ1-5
CAISEFQSNQPQHF
TGTGCCATCAGTGAGTTTCAGAGCAATCAGCCCCAGCATTTT
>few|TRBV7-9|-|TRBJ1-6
CASSLELGRNSPLHF
TGTGCCAGCAGCTTAGAACTAGGGCGAAATTCACCCCTCCACTTT
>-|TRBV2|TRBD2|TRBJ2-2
CASRKLAGGPGELFF
TGTGCCAGCAGGAAACTAGCGGGAGGCCCCGGGGAGCTGTTTTTT
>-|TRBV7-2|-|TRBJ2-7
CASSFSLQIKEQYF
TGTGCCAGCAGCTTCTCACTACAAATTAAGGAGCAGTACTTC
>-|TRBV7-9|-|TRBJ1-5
CASSVYDQPQHF
TGTGCCAGCAGCGTTTATGATCAGCCCCAGCATTTT
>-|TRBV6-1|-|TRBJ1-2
CASSETREGYGYTF
TGTGCCAGCAGTGAAACCAGGGAAGGGTATGGCTACACCTTC
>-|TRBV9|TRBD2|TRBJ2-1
CASSYGTSGSRYNEQFF
TGTGCCAGCAGCTACGGGACTAGCGGGTCTCGTTACAATGAGCAGTTCTTC
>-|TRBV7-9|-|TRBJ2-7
CASSFQGGYEQYF
TGTGCCAGCAGCTTTCAGGGCGGCTACGAGCAGTACTTC
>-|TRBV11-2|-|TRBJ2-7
CASRFRQATYEQYF
TGTGCCAGCAGATTCAGACAGGCAACATACGAGCAGTACTTC
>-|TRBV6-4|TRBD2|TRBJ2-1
CAGSRVGTSGSPYNEQFF
TGTGCCGGCAGCCGGGTCGGGACTAGCGGGTCCCCCTACAATGAGCAGTTCTTC